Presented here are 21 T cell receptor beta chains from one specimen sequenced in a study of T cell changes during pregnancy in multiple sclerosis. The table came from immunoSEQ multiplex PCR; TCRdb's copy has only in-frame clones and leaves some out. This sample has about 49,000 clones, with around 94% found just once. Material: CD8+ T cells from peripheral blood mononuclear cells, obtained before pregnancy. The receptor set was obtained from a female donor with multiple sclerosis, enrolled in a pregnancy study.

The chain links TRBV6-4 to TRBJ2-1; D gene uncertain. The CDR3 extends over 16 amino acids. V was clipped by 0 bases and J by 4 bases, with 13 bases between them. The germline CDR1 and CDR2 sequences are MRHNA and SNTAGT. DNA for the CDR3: TGTGCCAGCAGTGACTCCGCGGAATTAACGTACAATGAGCAGTTCTTC. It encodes CASSDSAELTYNEQFF.

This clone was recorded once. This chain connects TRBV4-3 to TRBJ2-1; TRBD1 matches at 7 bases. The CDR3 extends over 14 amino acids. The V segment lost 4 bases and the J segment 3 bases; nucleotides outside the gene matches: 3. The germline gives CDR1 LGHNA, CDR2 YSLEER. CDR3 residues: CASSPGQFYNEQFF. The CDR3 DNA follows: TGCGCCAGCAGCCCGGGACAGTTCTACAATGAGCAGTTCTTC.

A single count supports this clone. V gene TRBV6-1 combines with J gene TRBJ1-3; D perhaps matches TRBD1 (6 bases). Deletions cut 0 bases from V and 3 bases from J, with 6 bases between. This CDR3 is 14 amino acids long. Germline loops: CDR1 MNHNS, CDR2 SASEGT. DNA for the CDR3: TGTGCCAGCAGTGAAGCCAGGGGTGGAAACACCATATATTTT. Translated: CASSEARGGNTIYF.

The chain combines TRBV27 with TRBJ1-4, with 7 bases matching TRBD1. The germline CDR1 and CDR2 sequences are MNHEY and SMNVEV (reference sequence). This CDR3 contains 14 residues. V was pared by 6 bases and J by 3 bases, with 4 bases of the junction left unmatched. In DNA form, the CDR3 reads TGTGCCAGCAGCACAGGGGTCCCTAATGAAAAACTGTTTTTT. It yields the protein CASSTGVPNEKLFF.

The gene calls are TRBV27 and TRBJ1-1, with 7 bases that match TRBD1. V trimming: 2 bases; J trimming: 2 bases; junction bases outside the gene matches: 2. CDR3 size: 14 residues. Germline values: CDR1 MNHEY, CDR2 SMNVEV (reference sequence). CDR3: CASSLRQGNTEAFF. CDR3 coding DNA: TGTGCCAGCAGTTTAAGACAGGGTAACACTGAAGCTTTCTTT.

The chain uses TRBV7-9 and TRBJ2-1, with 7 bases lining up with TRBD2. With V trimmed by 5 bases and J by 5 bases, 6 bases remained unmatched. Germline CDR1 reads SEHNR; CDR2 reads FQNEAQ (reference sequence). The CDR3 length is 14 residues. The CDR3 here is CASSHSREDNEQFF. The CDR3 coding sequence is TGTGCCAGCAGCCACTCCCGGGAGGACAATGAGCAGTTCTTC.

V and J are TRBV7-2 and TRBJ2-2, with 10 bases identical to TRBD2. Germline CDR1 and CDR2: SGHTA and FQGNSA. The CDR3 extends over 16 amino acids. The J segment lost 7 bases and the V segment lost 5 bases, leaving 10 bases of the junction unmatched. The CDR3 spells CASSPYLAGDYGELFF. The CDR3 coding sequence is TGTGCCAGCAGCCCCTACCTAGCGGGAGATTACGGGGAGCTGTTTTTT.

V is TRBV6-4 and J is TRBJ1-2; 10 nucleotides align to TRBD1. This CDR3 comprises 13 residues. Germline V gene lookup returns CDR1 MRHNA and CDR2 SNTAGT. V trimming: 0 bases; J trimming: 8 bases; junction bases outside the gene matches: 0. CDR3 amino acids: CASSDSTGGGYTF. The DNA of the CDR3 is TGTGCCAGCAGTGACTCGACAGGGGGCGGCTACACCTTC.

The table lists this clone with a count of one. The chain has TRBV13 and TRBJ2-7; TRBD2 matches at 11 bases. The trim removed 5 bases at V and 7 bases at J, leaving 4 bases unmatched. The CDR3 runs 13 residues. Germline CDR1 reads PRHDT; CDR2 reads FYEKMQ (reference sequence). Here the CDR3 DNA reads TGTGCCAGCAGCAGCGGACTAGCGGGTGAGCAGTACTTC. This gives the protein CASSSGLAGEQYF.

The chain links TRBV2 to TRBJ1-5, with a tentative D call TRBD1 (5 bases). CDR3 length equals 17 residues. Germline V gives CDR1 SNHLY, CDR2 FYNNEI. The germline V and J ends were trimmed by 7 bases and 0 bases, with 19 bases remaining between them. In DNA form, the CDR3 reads TGTGCCAGCAACTGGGGACTTGGGGGAGGTAGCAATCAGCCCCAGCATTTT. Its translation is CASNWGLGGGSNQPQHF.

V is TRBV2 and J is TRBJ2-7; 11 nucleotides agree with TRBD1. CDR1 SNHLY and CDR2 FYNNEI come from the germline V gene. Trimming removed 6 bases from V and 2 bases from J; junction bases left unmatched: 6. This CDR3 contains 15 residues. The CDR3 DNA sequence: TGTGCCAGCAGCTCACCGGGACAGGGGGCCTACGAGCAGTACTTC. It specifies CASSSPGQGAYEQYF.

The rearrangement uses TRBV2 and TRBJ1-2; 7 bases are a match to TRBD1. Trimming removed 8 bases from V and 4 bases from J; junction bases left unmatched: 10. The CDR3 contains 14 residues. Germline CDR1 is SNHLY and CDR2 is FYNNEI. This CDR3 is CASGRGMLFYGYTF. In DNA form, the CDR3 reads TGTGCCAGCGGCAGGGGGATGCTTTTCTATGGCTACACCTTC.

The CDR3 sequence: CASSFQPSGGVNGYTF. CDR3 DNA sequence: TGTGCCAGCAGTTTCCAACCGTCAGGGGGCGTCAATGGCTACACCTTC. The chain is built from TRBV6-6 and TRBJ1-2; TRBD1 matches at 8 bases. Losses at the gene ends were 4 bases for V and 6 bases for J; bases not matched to a gene: 13. This CDR3 is built from 16 residues. Germline values: CDR1 MNHNY, CDR2 SVGAGI (reference sequence).

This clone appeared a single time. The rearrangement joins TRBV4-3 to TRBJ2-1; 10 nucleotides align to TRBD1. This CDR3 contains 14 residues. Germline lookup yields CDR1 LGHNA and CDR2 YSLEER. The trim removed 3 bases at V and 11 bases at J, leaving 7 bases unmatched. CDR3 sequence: CASSHTGQGTKQFF. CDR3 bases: TGCGCCAGCAGCCACACGGGACAGGGGACAAAGCAGTTCTTC.

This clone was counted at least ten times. The CDR3 spells CASSRFMGLKEKLFF. CDR3 bases: TGTGCCAGCAGTAGGTTTATGGGACTTAAGGAAAAACTGTTTTTT. The rearrangement links TRBV28 to TRBJ1-4, with a weak D call TRBD1 (5 bases). The germline V gene encodes CDR1 MDHEN and CDR2 SYDVKM. V shed 5 bases and J shed 8 bases, with 18 bases lying between them. The CDR3 has 15 amino acids.

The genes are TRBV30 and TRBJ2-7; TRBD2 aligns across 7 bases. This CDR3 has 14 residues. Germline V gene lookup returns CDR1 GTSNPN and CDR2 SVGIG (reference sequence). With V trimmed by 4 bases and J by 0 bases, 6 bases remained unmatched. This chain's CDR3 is CAWTTGGSSYEQYF. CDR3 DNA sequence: TGTGCCTGGACCACCGGGGGGTCCTCCTACGAGCAGTACTTC. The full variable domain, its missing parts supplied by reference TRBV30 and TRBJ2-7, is SQTIHQWPATLVQPVGSPLSLECTVEGTSNPNLYWYRQAAGRGLQLLFYSVGIGQISSEVPQNLSASRPQDRQFILSSKKLLLSDSGFYLCAWTTGGSSYEQYFGPGTRLTVT.

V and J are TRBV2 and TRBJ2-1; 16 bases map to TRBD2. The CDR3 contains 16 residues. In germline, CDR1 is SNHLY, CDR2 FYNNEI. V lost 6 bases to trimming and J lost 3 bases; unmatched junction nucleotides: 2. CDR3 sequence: CASRGTSGRDYNEQFF. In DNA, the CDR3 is TGTGCCAGCAGGGGGACTAGCGGGAGGGACTACAATGAGCAGTTCTTC.

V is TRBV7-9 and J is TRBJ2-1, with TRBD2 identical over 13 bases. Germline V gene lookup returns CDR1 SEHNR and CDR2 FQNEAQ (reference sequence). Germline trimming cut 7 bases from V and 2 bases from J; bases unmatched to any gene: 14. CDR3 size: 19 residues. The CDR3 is CASNPPRTSGSLTYNEQFF. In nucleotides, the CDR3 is TGTGCCAGCAACCCCCCTAGGACTAGCGGGAGTTTGACCTACAATGAGCAGTTCTTC.

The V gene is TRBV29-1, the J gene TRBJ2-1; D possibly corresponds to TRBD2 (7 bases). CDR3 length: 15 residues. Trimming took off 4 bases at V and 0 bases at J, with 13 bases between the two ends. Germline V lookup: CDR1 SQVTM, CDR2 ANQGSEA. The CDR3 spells CSVVGGGSSYNEQFF. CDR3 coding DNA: TGCAGCGTTGTGGGAGGGGGTTCCTCCTACAATGAGCAGTTCTTC.

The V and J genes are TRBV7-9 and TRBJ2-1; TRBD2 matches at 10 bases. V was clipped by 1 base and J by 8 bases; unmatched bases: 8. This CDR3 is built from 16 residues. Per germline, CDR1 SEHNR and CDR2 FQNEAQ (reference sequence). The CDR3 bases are TGTGCCAGCAGCTTAGTGGCGAGCGGGAGGGACGATGAGCAGTTCTTC. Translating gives CASSLVASGRDDEQFF.

The CDR3 sequence is CASSLLAYEQYF. DNA for the CDR3: TGTGCCAGCAGTCTACTAGCTTACGAGCAGTACTTC. The V gene is TRBV7-8, the J gene TRBJ2-7; D possibly corresponds to TRBD2 (6 bases). The CDR3 is 12 residues long. V was cut by 6 bases and J by 4 bases, with 10 bases left in between. The germline CDR1 and CDR2 sequences are SGHVS and FQNEAQ.